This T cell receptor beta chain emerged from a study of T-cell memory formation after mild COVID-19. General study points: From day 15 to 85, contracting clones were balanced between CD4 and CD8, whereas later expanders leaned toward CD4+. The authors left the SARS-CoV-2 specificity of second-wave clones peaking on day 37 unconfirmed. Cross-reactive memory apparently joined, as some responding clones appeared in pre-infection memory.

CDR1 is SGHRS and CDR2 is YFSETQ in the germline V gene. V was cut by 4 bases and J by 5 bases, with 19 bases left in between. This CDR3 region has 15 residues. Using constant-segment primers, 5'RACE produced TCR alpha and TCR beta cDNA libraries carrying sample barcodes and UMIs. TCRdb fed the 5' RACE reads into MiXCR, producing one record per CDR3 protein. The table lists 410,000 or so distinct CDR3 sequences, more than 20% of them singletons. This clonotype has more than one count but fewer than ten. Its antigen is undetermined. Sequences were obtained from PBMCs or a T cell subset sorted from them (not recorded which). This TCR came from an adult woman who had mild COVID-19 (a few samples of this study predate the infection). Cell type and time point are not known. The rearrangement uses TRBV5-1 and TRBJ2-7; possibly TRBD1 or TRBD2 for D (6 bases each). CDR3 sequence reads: CASSAEGDVWDEQYF. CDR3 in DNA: TGCGCCAGCAGCGCGGAGGGGGATGTCTGGGACGAGCAGTACTTC.